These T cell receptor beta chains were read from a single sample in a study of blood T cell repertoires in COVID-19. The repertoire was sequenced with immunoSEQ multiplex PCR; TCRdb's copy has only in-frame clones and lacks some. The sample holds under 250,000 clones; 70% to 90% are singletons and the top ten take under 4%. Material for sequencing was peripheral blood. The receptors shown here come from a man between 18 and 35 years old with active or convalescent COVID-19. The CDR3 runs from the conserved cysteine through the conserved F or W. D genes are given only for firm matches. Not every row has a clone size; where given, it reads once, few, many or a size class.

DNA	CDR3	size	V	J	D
TGTGCCAGTAGTATAGGGACTCCTTCCTACGAGCAGTACTTC	CASSIGTPSYEQYF	NA	TRBV19	TRBJ2-7	NA
TGTGCCAGCAGCCAAGTACGAGGGGGTGGCGAGCAGTACTTC	CASSQVRGGGEQYF	once	TRBV14	TRBJ2-7	NA
TGTGCCAGCCGCCGTGCGGGGGGCCTATTTGAGCAGTTCTTC	CASRRAGGLFEQFF	NA	TRBV11-2	TRBJ2-1	TRBD2
TGTGCCAGCAGTTTTACAGGACTGAACACTGAAGCTTTCTTT	CASSFTGLNTEAFF	NA	TRBV28	TRBJ1-1	NA
TGTGCCAGTAGGGGAGGGGACCTCTATGGCTACACCTTC	CASRGGDLYGYTF	NA	TRBV7-2	TRBJ1-2	NA
TGTGCCAGCATCGAAGGGGGGGTAGCTTTCTTT	CASIEGGVAFF	NA	TRBV6-5	TRBJ1-1	NA
TGTGCCAGCAGTTACTCGGGGACAGCAAAATCCTACGAGCAGTACTTC	CASSYSGTAKSYEQYF	NA	TRBV6-5	TRBJ2-7	TRBD1
TGCGCCAGCAGCTTGGGGAGGGAGGGCCTATACGAGCAGTACTTC	CASSLGREGLYEQYF	once	TRBV5-1	TRBJ2-7	TRBD2
TGTGCCATCAAGATGGGGACAGGAGGTTCCTACGAGCAGTACTTC	CAIKMGTGGSYEQYF	NA	TRBV10-3	TRBJ2-7	TRBD1
TGCGCCAGCAGCAAGACAGGGGGCCCTAATGAAAAACTGTTTTTT	CASSKTGGPNEKLFF	NA	TRBV5-1	TRBJ1-4	TRBD1
TGTGCCAGCACCCCTTGGGGGACAGGTACTGAAGCTTTCTTT	CASTPWGTGTEAFF	NA	TRBV3-1/TRBV3-2	TRBJ1-1	TRBD1
TGTGCCAGCAGACGGACAGGGGGTGCCAATTCACCCCTCCACTTT	CASRRTGGANSPLHF	once	TRBV7-9	TRBJ1-6	TRBD1
TGTGCCAGCAGCGTCGGACACTACACCGGGGAGCTGTTTTTT	CASSVGHYTGELFF	NA	TRBV7-2	TRBJ2-2	NA
TGTGCCAGCAGCCTCGGGGGGGCTGTACGGACAGATACGCAGTATTTT	CASSLGGAVRTDTQYF	once	TRBV11-2	TRBJ2-3	TRBD2
TGTGCCAGCAGCTCAGGGGAAAGTCAGCCCCAGCATTTT	CASSSGESQPQHF	NA	TRBV9	TRBJ1-5	NA
TGTGCCAGCAGCCAAGATCCAACGACAGCCTGGAGTGGGTCGAAGCAGTACTTC	CASSQDPTTAWSGSKQYF	NA	TRBV14	TRBJ2-7	NA
TGTGCCAGCAGTCTATCAGGGGGCTGGAAAGAGACCCAGTACTTC	CASSLSGGWKETQYF	NA	TRBV6-5	TRBJ2-5	TRBD1
TGTGCCATCAGTGAGCCCTTAGCGGGATCTAATGAGCAGTTCTTC	CAISEPLAGSNEQFF	NA	TRBV10-3	TRBJ2-1	TRBD2
TGTGCCAGCAGCACGGGACAGGGGGGTTCACCCCTCCACTTT	CASSTGQGGSPLHF	NA	TRBV9	TRBJ1-6	TRBD1
TGTGCCAGCAGTTTAGTGCTAGCGGGAGTTCACGAGCAGTACTTC	CASSLVLAGVHEQYF	NA	TRBV28	TRBJ2-7	TRBD2
TGCAGCGTTGAAATAGGCGGCGGCTACGAGCAGTACTTC	CSVEIGGGYEQYF	NA	TRBV29-1	TRBJ2-7	NA
TGTGCCAGCAAATCAAGAGGGCACACCGGGATTACTAACTATGGCTACACCTTC	CASKSRGHTGITNYGYTF	NA	TRBV7-2	TRBJ1-2	NA
TGTGCCAGCAGCTTTGGACAACAGATCTATGGCTACACCTTC	CASSFGQQIYGYTF	NA	TRBV5-8	TRBJ1-2	NA
TGCAGCGTTGGGGGGACAGGGGTTAGGGGTTTGGATGAGCAGTTCTTC	CSVGGTGVRGLDEQFF	NA	TRBV29-1	TRBJ2-1	TRBD1
TGTGCCAGTAACCCAGGGGGATCTGGGGCCAACGTCCTGACTTTC	CASNPGGSGANVLTF	NA	TRBV19	TRBJ2-6	TRBD1
TGTGCCACCAGCTCCGACAGGGACACTGAAGCTTTCTTT	CATSSDRDTEAFF	few	TRBV15	TRBJ1-1	TRBD1
TGTGCCAGCAGCCCAGATGGCAATCAGCCCCAGCATTTT	CASSPDGNQPQHF	NA	TRBV7-9	TRBJ1-5	NA
TGTGCCAGCACTCCCGGACACTCCTACGAGCAGTACTTC	CASTPGHSYEQYF	few	TRBV6-5	TRBJ2-7	NA
TGTGCCAGCAGCTTCAGCGGGAGTTGGTTATCGAATGAGCAGTTCTTC	CASSFSGSWLSNEQFF	NA	TRBV5-5	TRBJ2-1	TRBD2
TGTGCCAGCAGCTTAGGGCGGGAGGCTTACAATGAGCAGTTCTTC	CASSLGREAYNEQFF	NA	TRBV13	TRBJ2-1	TRBD2
TGTGCCAGCAGCGTAGGTCCGGGGGAGGAGGAAAAACTGTTTTTT	CASSVGPGEEEKLFF	NA	TRBV9	TRBJ1-4	NA
TGTGCCAGCACGCTAGGGGGCTCTGGCAATGAGCAGTTCTTC	CASTLGGSGNEQFF	NA	TRBV6-5	TRBJ2-1	TRBD1
TGTGCCTGGAGTGTACACAGGGGAAATCAGCCCCAGCATTTT	CAWSVHRGNQPQHF	NA	TRBV30	TRBJ1-5	TRBD1
TGTGCCAGCAGCTTAGAAGCCCGCTTTGCAACTAATGAAAAACTGTTTTTT	CASSLEARFATNEKLFF	NA	TRBV11-3	TRBJ1-4	NA
TGTGCCAGCGACAAGACTAGCGTCCACCCAGATACGCAGTATTTT	CASDKTSVHPDTQYF	NA	TRBV27	TRBJ2-3	TRBD2
TGTGCCAGCAGTTTCAGGGGTCCCGAGCAGTACTTC	CASSFRGPEQYF	NA	TRBV7-9	TRBJ2-7	NA
TGCGCCAGCAGCTTGGGCAGGCCGGGAGAGCAGTACTTC	CASSLGRPGEQYF	NA	TRBV5-1	TRBJ2-7	NA
TGTGCCAGCAGCCTCGGGAGAGGGGATGGCTACACCTTC	CASSLGRGDGYTF	NA	TRBV6-5	TRBJ1-2	NA
TGCGCCAGCAGCGATCCGGGACAGGGCTACGAGCAGTACTTC	CASSDPGQGYEQYF	NA	TRBV5-1	TRBJ2-7	TRBD1
TGTGCCAGCAGCCCACAGGGAGAGACCCAGTACTTC	CASSPQGETQYF	NA	TRBV7-9	TRBJ2-5	NA
TGCGCCAGCAGTGAGTCCTCGTTTTGCACGGGGGTTGAAAAACTGTTTTTT	CASSESSFCTGVEKLFF	NA	TRBV10-1	TRBJ1-4	NA
TGTGCCAGCTTTCCCGGGACAGGGTCTGGAAACACCATATATTTT	CASFPGTGSGNTIYF	NA	TRBV18	TRBJ1-3	TRBD1
TGTGCCAGCAGCTCCGGACAGGGGAATATATACGAGCAGTACTTC	CASSSGQGNIYEQYF	once	TRBV7-9	TRBJ2-7	TRBD1
TGTGCCAGCAGCCAATTCCAGGGGGACACTGAAGCTTTCTTT	CASSQFQGDTEAFF	NA	TRBV16	TRBJ1-1	TRBD1
TGTGCCACCAGCAGAGATAGCGGGGGCCCTAATGAGCAGTTCTTC	CATSRDSGGPNEQFF	few	TRBV15	TRBJ2-1	TRBD2
TGCAGTGCTAGTCAACCGGGACAGATAAACACAGATACGCAGTATTTT	CSASQPGQINTDTQYF	NA	TRBV20-1	TRBJ2-3	TRBD1
TGTGCCAGCAGCGTAATACAGGAATTGAACACTGAAGCTTTCTTT	CASSVIQELNTEAFF	NA	TRBV9	TRBJ1-1	NA
TGTGCCAGCAGACTCCATAATGGGGGAGGGGATGGCTACACCTTC	CASRLHNGGGDGYTF	NA	TRBV27	TRBJ1-2	NA
TGTGCCAGCACCCGTCCAAACACCATATATTTT	CASTRPNTIYF	NA	TRBV28	TRBJ1-3	NA
TGCGCCAGCAGCTTGTACGAGAAGGACAGGGGAGTTTGGTCTTTCTTT	CASSLYEKDRGVWSFF	once	TRBV5-1	TRBJ1-1	TRBD1